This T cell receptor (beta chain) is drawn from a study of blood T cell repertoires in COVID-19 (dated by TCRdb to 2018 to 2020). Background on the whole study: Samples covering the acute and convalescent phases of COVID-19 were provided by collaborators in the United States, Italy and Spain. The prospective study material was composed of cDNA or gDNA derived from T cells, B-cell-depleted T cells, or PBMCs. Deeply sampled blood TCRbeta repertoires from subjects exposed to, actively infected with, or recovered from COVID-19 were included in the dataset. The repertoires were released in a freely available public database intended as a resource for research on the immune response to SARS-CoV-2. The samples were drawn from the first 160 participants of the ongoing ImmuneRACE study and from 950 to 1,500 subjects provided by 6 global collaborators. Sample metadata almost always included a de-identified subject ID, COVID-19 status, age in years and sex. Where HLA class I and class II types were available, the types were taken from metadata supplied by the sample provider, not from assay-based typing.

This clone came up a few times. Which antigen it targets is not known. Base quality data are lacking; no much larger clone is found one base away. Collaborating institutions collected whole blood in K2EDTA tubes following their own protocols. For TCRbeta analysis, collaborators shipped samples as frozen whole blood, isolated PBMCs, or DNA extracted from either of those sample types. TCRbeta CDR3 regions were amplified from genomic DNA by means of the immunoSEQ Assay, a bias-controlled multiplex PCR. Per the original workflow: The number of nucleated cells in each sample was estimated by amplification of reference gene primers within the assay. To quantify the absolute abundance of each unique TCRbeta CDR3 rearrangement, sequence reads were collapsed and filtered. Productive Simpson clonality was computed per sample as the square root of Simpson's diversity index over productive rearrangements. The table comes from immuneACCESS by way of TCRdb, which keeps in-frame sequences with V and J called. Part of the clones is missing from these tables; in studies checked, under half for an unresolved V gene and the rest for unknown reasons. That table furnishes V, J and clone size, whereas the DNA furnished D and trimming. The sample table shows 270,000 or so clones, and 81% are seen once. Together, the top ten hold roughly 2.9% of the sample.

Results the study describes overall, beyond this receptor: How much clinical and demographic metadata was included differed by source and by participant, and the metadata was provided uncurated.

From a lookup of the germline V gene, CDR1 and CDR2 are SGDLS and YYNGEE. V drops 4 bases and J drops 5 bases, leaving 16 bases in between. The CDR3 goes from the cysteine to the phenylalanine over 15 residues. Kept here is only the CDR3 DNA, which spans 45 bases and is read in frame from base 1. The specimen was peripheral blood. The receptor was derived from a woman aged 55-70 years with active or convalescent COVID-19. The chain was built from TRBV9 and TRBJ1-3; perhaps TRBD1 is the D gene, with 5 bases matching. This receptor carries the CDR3 CASSSGDRRRNTIYF. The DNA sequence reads TGTGCCAGCAGCTCTGGCGACAGAAGACGAAACACCATATATTTT.